This T cell receptor beta chain was obtained from a study of shared clonotypes between healthy human individuals. Study-level findings and limits: A generally larger estimated richness was seen in naive subsets than in memory subsets. The study found lower generation probabilities in non-shared clonotypes than in those shared by all four donors.

Turning to this clone: Its antigen is unidentified.

Methods used by the authors: ImmunoSEQ only sent back junction sequences with no quality scores, so filtering was done differently. Sequencing was performed with immunoSEQ multiplex PCR; in TCRdb, only in-frame clones are kept and a portion is missing. V and J calls and clone size are given by that table; D and trimming were obtained from the DNA. This sample carries about 2.4 million clones, over 85% of them seen once, and the ten largest clones take approximately 0.36%. The sequenced sample was naive CD4+ T cells from PBMCs. Indicated subset: CD45RA+ positively selected. This receptor was taken from a man between 18 and 35 years old in good health. Some clones in this sample may be carry-over from other donors' samples.

The CDR3 DNA sequence: TGTGCCAGCAGCCCTTCAGAAGTCGGGGAGCTGTTTTTT. Its protein product is CASSPSEVGELFF. The V and J genes are TRBV5-4 and TRBJ2-2; D not certain. Trimming stripped 4 bases from V and 7 bases from J, with 11 bases between. The V gene's germline CDR1 is SGHNT and CDR2 YYREEE (reference sequence). This CDR3 spans 13 amino acids.